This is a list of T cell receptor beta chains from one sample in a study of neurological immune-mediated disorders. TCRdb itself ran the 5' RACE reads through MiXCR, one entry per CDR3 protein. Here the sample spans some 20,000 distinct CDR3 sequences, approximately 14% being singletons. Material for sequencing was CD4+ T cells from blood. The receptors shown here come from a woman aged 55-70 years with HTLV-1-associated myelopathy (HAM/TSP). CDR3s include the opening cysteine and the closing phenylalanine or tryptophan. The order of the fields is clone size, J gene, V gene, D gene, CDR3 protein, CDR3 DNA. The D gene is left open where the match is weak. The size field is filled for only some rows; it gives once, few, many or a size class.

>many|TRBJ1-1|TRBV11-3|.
CASSLGNSDTEAFF
TGTGCCAGCAGCTTAGGCAATTCGGACACTGAAGCTTTCTTT
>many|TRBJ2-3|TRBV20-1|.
CSARTPGPDTQYF
TGCAGTGCACGGACCCCTGGACCAGATACGCAGTATTTT
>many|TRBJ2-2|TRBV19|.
CASSIARNTGELFF
TGTGCCAGTAGTATAGCCAGGAACACCGGGGAGCTGTTTTTT
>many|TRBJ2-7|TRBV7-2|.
CASGLAGPGQYEQYF
TGTGCTTCGGGCTTGGCAGGCCCCGGGCAGTACGAGCAGTACTTC
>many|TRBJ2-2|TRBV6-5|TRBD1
CASRVTGVNTGELFF
TGTGCCAGCAGAGTGACAGGGGTGAACACCGGGGAGCTGTTTTTT
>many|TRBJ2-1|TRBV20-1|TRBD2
CSAGRPGLTDNEQFF
TGCAGTGCTGGAAGACCGGGACTAACAGACAATGAGCAGTTCTTC
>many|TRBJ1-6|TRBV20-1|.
CSAGEILNSPLHF
TGCAGTGCTGGAGAGATACTCAATTCACCCCTCCACTTT
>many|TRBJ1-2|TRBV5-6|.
CASRKAGLMGGYTF
TGTGCCAGCAGAAAGGCAGGGCTCATGGGTGGCTACACCTTC
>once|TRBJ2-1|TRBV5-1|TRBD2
CASRWVGTSGSGDHNEQFF
TGCGCCAGCAGATGGGTGGGGACTAGCGGGAGCGGCGACCACAATGAGCAGTTCTTC
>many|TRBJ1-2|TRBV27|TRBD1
CASSLDRNDGYTF
TGTGCCAGCAGCTTGGACAGGAACGATGGCTACACCTTC
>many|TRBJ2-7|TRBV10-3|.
CAISETLNYEQYF
TGTGCCATCAGTGAGACACTGAACTACGAGCAGTACTTC
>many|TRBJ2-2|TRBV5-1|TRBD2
CASGAGGPPGELFF
TGCGCCAGCGGAGCGGGAGGGCCCCCCGGGGAGCTGTTTTTT
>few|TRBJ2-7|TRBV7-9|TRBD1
CASSSPGTGVYEQYF
TGTGCCAGCAGCTCGCCCGGGACAGGGGTTTACGAGCAGTACTTC
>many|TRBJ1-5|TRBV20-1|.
CSARDVGDRNQPQHF
TGCAGTGCTAGAGATGTGGGGGACCGCAATCAGCCCCAGCATTTT
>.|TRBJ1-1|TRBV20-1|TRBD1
CSASSGQGAHTEAFF
TGCAGTGCTTCGTCGGGACAGGGGGCCCACACTGAAGCTTTCTTT
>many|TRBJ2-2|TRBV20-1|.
CSARDRGELFF
TGCAGTGCTAGAGACAGGGGGGAGCTGTTTTTT
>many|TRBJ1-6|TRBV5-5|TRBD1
CASSLLQGAILRSPLHF
TGTGCCAGCAGCTTGTTACAGGGGGCTATTTTGCGTTCACCCCTCCACTTT
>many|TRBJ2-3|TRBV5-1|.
CASSLEGVRTDTQYF
TGCGCCAGCAGCTTGGAAGGGGTCCGCACAGATACGCAGTATTTT
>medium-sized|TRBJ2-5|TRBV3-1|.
CASSQSSDYWETQYF
TGTGCCAGCAGCCAAAGTAGCGACTACTGGGAGACCCAGTACTTC
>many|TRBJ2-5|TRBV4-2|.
CASSQARGGGQETQYF
TGTGCCAGCAGCCAAGCAAGGGGGGGCGGGCAAGAGACCCAGTACTTC
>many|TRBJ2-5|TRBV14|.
CASSLGGALETQYF
TGTGCCAGCAGCCTAGGGGGGGCCCTGGAGACCCAGTACTTC
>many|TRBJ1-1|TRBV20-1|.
CSAGLFTGTTEAFF
TGCAGTGCCGGATTATTCACAGGGACCACTGAAGCTTTCTTT